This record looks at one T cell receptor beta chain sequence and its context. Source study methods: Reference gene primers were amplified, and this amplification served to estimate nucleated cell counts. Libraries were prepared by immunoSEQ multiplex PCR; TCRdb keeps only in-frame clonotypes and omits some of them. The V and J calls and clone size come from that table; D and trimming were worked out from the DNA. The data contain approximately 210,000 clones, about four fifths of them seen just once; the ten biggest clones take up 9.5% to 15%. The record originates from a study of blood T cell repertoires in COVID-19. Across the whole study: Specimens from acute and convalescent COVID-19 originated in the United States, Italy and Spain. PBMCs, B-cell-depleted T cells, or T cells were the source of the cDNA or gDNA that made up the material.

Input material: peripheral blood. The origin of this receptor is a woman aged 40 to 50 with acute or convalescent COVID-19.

The CDR3 spells CSGSTPGLATDTQYF. The CDR3 bases are TGCAGCGGTTCAACCCCGGGACTTGCAACAGATACGCAGTATTTT. The chain joins TRBV29-1 to TRBJ2-3, with D perhaps matching TRBD2 (6 bases). Germline lookup yields CDR1 SQVTM and CDR2 ANQGSEA. Deletions cut 7 bases from V and 3 bases from J, with 20 bases between. The CDR3 has 15 amino acids.